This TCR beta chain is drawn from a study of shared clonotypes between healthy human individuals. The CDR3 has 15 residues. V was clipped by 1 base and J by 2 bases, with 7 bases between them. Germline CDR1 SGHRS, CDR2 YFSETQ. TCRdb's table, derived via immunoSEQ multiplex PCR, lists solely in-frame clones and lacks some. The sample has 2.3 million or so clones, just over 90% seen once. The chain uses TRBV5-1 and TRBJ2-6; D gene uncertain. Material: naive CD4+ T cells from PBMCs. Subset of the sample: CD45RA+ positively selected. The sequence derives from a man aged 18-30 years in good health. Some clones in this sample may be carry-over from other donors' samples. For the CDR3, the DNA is TGCGCCAGCAGCTTGTTATTTACTGGGGCCAACGTCCTGACTTTC. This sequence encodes CASSLLFTGANVLTF.